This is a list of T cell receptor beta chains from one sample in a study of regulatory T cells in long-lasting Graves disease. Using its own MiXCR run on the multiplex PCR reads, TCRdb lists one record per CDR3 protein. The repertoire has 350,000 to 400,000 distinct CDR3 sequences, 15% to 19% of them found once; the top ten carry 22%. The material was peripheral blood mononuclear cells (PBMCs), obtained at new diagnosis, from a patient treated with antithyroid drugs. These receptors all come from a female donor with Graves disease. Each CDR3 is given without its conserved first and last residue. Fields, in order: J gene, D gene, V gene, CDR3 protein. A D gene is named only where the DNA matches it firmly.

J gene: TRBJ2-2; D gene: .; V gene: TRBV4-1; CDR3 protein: ASSQDRVRTNTGELF
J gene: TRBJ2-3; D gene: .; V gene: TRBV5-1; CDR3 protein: ASSLTGDRTDTQY
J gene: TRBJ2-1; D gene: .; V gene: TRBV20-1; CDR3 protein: SARGGSYNEQF
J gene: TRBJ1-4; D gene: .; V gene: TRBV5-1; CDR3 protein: ASSLNTGVRDEKLF
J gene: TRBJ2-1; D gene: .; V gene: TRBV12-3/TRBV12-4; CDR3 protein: ASSLTSRQF
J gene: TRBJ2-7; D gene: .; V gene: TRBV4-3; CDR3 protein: ASSQGTRVADEQY
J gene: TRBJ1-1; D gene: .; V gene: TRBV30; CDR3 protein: AFSDEVNTEAF
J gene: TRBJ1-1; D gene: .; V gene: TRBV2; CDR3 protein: ASIGTSSPNTEAF
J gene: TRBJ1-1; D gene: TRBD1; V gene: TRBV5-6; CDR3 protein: ASSFGTGRENTEAF
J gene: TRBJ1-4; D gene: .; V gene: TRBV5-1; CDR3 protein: ASSLRKGSNEKLF
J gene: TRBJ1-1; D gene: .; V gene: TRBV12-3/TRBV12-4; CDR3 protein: ASSRRAGRDTEAF
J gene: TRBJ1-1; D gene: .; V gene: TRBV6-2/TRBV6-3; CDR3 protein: ASSYSGGGPNTEAF
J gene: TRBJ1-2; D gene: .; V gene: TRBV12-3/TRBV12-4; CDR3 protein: ASSSTDGYT
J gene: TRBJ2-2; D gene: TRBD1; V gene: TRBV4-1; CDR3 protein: ASSHRDRGRITGELF
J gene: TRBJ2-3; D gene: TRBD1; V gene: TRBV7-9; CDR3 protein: ASSLGQGASTDTQY
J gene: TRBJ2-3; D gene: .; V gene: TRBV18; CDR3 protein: ASSPPGPTDTQY
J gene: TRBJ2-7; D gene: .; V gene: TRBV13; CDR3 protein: ASSPQLDEQY
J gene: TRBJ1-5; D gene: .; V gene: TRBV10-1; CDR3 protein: ASSESLQPDGSNQPQH
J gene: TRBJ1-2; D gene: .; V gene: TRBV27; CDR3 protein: ASSTNVDPGSPYGYT
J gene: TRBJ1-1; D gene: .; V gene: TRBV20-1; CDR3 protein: SARDSAGRARITEAF
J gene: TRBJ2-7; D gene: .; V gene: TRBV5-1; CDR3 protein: ASSPGHVVSSYEQY
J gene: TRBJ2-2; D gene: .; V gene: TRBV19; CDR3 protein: ASSIWTEGGELF
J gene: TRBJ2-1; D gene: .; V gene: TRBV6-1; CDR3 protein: ASSLRDPRGEQF
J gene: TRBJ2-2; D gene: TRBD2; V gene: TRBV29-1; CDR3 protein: SLVLAGGRPTGELF
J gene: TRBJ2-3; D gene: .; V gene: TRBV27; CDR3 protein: ASSGDGTDTQY
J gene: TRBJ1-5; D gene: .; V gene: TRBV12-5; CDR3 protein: ASGLVDVFSNQPQH
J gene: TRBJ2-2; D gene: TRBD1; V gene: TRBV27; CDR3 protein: ASSFQGASRLAGELF
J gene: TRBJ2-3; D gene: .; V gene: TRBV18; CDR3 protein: ASSPFKAPGDTQY
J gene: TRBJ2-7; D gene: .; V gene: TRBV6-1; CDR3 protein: ASTPPRDYTYEQY
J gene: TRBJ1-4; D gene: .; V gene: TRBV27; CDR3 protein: ASSLNSYEKLF
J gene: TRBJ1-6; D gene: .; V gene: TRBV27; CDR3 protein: ASSWTASYNSPLH
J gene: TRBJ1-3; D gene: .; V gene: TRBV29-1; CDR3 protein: SVALQGPNTIY
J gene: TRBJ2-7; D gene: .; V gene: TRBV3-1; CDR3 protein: ASGHRDGSYEQY
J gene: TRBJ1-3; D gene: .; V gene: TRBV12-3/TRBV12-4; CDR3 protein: ATRETSGNTIY
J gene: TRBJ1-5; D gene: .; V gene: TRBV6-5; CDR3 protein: ASSYSRDTNQPQH
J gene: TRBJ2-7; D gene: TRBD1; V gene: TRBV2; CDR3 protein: ASKPGQASYEQY
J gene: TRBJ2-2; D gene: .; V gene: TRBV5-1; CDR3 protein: ASSLERPNTGELF
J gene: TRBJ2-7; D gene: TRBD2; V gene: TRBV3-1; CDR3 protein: ASGGTSGSGEQY
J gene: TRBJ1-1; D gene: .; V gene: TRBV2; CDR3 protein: ASKATVTNTEAF
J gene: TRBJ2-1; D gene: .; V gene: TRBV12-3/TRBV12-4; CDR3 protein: ASSLGDDNEQF
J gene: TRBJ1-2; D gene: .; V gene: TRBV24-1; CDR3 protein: ATSATGSYT
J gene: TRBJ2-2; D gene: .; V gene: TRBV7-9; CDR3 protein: ASSLIWATGELF
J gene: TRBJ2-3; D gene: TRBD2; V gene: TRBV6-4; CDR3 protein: ASSDSTGGPGTDTQY
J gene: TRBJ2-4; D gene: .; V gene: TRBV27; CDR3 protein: ASSFGVFGEDIQY
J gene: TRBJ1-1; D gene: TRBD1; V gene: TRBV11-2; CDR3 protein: ASSHTPGQGDRGAF
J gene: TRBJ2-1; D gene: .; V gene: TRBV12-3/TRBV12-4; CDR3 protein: ASSLNPQIEQF
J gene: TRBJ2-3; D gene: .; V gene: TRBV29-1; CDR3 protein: SVEPGGHTDTQY
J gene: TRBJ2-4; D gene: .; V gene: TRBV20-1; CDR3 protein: SARPRLAARRDIQY
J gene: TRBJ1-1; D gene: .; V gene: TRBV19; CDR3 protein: ASSWGAQLNTEAF
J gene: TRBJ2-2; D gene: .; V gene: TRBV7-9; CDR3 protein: ASSLQDQELF
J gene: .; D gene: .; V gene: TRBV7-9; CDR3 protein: ASSQGQYGISQY
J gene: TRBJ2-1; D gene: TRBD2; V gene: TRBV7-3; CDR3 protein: ASSDPLGEGTRSSSYNEQF